Here is one TCR beta chain with its context. It lacks a known antigen. No base quality values were provided; no much bigger clone lies one nucleotide off. These data originate in a study of long-term antiretroviral therapy in people with HIV (dated by TCRdb to the early 2020s). Background for the entire study: Collection of the earliest samples took place about a decade ahead of the 2015 WHO recommendation for immediate ART, at a time when ART was typically delayed until CD4 counts fell. Of the approximately 32 participants with HIV, fewer than twelve were female. A retrospective serial study tested whether ART initiation and durable HIV suppression were associated with changes in peripheral blood TRB repertoire composition and diversity. Test extractions of a monoclonal T-cell line alongside some 35 polyclonal samples showed no cross-contamination during QIAcube processing. A total of roughly 200 cryopreserved PBMC samples came from around 30 adults with confirmed HIV infection and were collected serially over a mean of roughly six years (range 1-12).

From the cysteine up to the phenylalanine, the CDR3 has a length of 11 residues. The CDR3 DNA has 33 bases and is translated from base 1. Trimming takes 4 bases from V and 9 bases from J, and the germline ends sit 10 bases apart. CDR1 is given as SQVTM and CDR2 as ANQGSEA, both from the germline V gene. The paper's findings and limits, for the study overall: Expanded TRB clones identified before ART initiation dominated the repertoire across all time points, though the dominance fluctuated and decreased in many PLHIV after ART. Because cell numbers in pre-ART samples were limited, unsorted PBMC were profiled instead of sorted CD4+ and CD8+ T cells. Compared with controls, HIV repertoires had narrower CDR3 length ranges, and the network structure pointed to an antigen-experienced repertoire that shifted only slightly toward naive after ART. No data were available on ART adherence, viral resistance or therapy changes, limiting inferences about post-ART repertoire changes. Limited PBMC availability meant only the TCR beta chain was sequenced, without alpha chain pairing. ART initiation was associated with a significant increase in TRB diversity, but diversity stayed significantly below transplant donor controls even after long-term ART. Samples dated from about 2004 to 2017, and the ART regimens used may be less effective than current ones.

The immunoSEQ hsTCRB v3.0 assay was used at survey level resolution to sequence the TRB variable region. A depth of roughly 40,000-55,000 T-cell genomes per sample was targeted for TRB sequencing. TRB libraries were pooled and sequenced on an Illumina MiSeq using a v3 150-cycle kit. As for the authors' bioinformatics: Repertoire analysis was performed in R inside a reproducible Nextflow workflow that covered QC, data transformation and analysis. LymphoSeq2, an R package for exploring AIRR-Seq data, was used to implement custom analyses. A few samples that produced fewer than 5000 total TRB sequences were removed, so some 180 HIV repertoires were analyzed. Among the 190 or so HIV repertoires that were kept, around 60 were collected before ART initiation and over 120 were collected after ART initiation. Each repertoire was downsampled to 5000 TRB nucleotide sequences, and summary statistics were averaged across 100 downsampling iterations. Only TRB sequences with CDR3 regions of at least seven amino acids were retained for analysis. Two measures captured diversity: a Shannon entropy-derived clonality score and the Gini coefficient. In repertoire networks, the top 5000 CDR3 amino acid sequences were linked whenever an edit distance of one separated two sequences. Antigen specificity groups and MHC restriction were predicted for TRB CDR3 amino acid sequences with GLIPH2. Known CMV, EBV, HIV or tissue antigen associations were flagged by matching CDR3 amino acid sequences against VDJdb and McPAS-TCR. Pre-ART, post-ART and control groups were compared with Wilcoxon signed-rank tests and Holm-Bonferroni correction. In TCRdb, the immuneACCESS table is reduced to in-frame sequences with V and J assigned. These tables do not hold every clone; where another copy was compared, an unresolved V gene accounts for under half, and the others remain unexplained. For V, J and clone size, that table is used; D and trimming come from the DNA. This sample gives 30,000 to 40,000 clones in total; 94% of them show up just once. The leading ten clones occupy around 3.8% of the sample.

To be included, a participant needed at least one PBMC sample from before ART initiation plus at least two post-ART samples. Treatment was received in the United States of America by all participants with HIV. Before DNA extraction, cryopreserved samples of about 0.95-10 million PBMC were thawed and then washed. At the time of the earliest PBMC sample for each participant with HIV, ages ranged from 23 to 54 years. Per participant, PBMC samples came from 1-4 timepoints prior to ART initiation and 2-8 timepoints following ART initiation, for a median of 7 samples. For every participant, serial HIV viral load, CD4+ T-cell count, ART history and demographic data were obtained. Genomic DNA was extracted from unsorted PBMC with a Qiagen kit on a QIAcube, with processing performed in batches of 12 samples.

This chain joins TRBV29-1 to TRBJ2-1; a confident D gene designation cannot be given. This receptor was obtained from a woman between 50 and 59 years old with HIV. The sequences come from unsorted PBMCs, collected around 5 years after starting antiretroviral therapy. The nucleotide sequence is given as TGCAGCGTTGTGCAAAACCCTGAGCAGTTCTTC. This sequence encodes CSVVQNPEQFF.